This T cell receptor (beta chain) is from a study of blood T cell repertoires in COVID-19. In the original workflow: How many nucleated cells were present was estimated from reference gene primer amplification. Produced via immunoSEQ multiplex PCR; TCRdb's table is partial and in-frame only. V and J calls and clone size are given by that table; D and trimming were obtained from the DNA. The sample records 55,000 to 65,000 clones, more than 75% being singletons. The length of the CDR3 is 13 residues. Trimming removed 8 bases at V and 0 bases at J, with 10 bases between. Germline V gene data show CDR1 as LNHDA and CDR2 as SQIVND (reference sequence).

This sequence joins TRBV19 and TRBJ1-1, with no clear D. This receptor was identified in a man in his fifties or sixties with active or convalescent COVID-19. Sequencing input: peripheral blood. The chain's CDR3 is CASESYLNTEAFF. The CDR3 DNA is TGTGCCAGTGAAAGCTACCTGAACACTGAAGCTTTCTTT.